Presented here are 12 T cell receptor beta chains from one specimen sequenced in a study of radiotherapy plus CTLA-4 blockade in lung cancer (dated by TCRdb to the late 2010s). The library was prepared using the immunoSEQ multiplex PCR assay. TCRdb holds this immuneACCESS table with in-frame rearrangements only. Some clones are missing; in checked studies, unresolved V genes explain under half, and the rest has no known cause. The sample records roughly 88,000 clones, roughly 80% of which are singletons. Roughly 0.85% of the sample comes from the top ten. This material consisted of peripheral blood, taken from a patient treated with radiotherapy plus ipilimumab. Receptor source: a human donor with non-small cell lung cancer who had stable disease on radiotherapy plus ipilimumab.

The chain carries TRBV30 and TRBJ2-5; 11 nucleotides match TRBD1. CDR3 length equals 15 residues. Germline CDR1 GTSNPN, CDR2 SVGIG (reference sequence). Germline trimming cut 0 bases from V and 4 bases from J; bases unmatched to any gene: 4. Written as DNA, the CDR3 is TGTGCCTGGAGTGTAGTAGGGACAGGGGGAGAGACCCAGTACTTC. Translating it yields CAWSVVGTGGETQYF.

Only one count was recorded for this clone. This chain uses TRBV27 with TRBJ2-2, with 9 bases that match TRBD2. Germline CDR1 reads MNHEY; CDR2 reads SMNVEV (reference sequence). The CDR3 is 14 amino acids. Losses at the gene ends were 8 bases for V and 6 bases for J; bases not matched to a gene: 7. The CDR3 coding sequence is TGTGCCAGCTCCCCTAGCGGGATTCCCGGGGAGCTGTTTTTT. Amino acids: CASSPSGIPGELFF.

This chain connects TRBV5-1 to TRBJ2-5, with D possibly TRBD2 on 6 matching bases. The germline CDR1 and CDR2 sequences are SGHRS and YFSETQ. The CDR3 sequence is 17 residues long. V was trimmed by 3 bases and J by 7 bases, leaving 25 bases between them. As DNA, the CDR3 is TGCGCCAGCAGCTCGGCGGCGGGGAGGAGCGCCGGGCGGACCCAGTACTTC. The encoded protein is CASSSAAGRSAGRTQYF.

V is TRBV6-5 and J is TRBJ2-2, with D perhaps matching TRBD2 (6 bases). In germline, CDR1 is MNHEY, CDR2 SVGAGI. V was clipped by 6 bases and J by 3 bases, with 11 bases between them. The CDR3 has 14 residues. The DNA for the CDR3 is TGTGCCAGCAGAGACTGGGGGGACACCGGGGAGCTGTTTTTT. Its translation is CASRDWGDTGELFF.

CDR3 loop: CASRSTPYISNQPQHF. The CDR3 bases are TGTGCCAGCAGATCGACACCCTACATAAGCAATCAGCCCCAGCATTTT. The rearrangement joins TRBV7-8 to TRBJ1-5; D uncertain. Germline V gene sequence: CDR1 SGHVS, CDR2 FQNEAQ. Trimming left V 6 bases short and J 1 base short, with 16 bases between. CDR3 size: 16 residues.

This chain links TRBV10-1 with TRBJ2-2; 7 nucleotides line up with TRBD1. V lost 2 bases and J lost 3; bases outside the gene matches: 3. The CDR3 has 15 amino acids. Germline V CDR1 and CDR2: WNHNN, SYGVQD (reference sequence). The CDR3 DNA reads as TGCGCCAGCAGTGAGGGGGACAGACACACCGGGGAGCTGTTTTTT. This encodes CASSEGDRHTGELFF.

This clone was detected only a few times. The chain carries TRBV2 and TRBJ2-5, with 8 positions matching TRBD1. There are 13 residues in the CDR3. The ends lost 6 bases at V and 4 bases at J; junction bases unmatched: 4. CDR1 SNHLY and CDR2 FYNNEI come from the germline V gene. CDR3: CASRRTGIETQYF. The CDR3 DNA follows: TGTGCCAGCAGGAGGACAGGGATAGAGACCCAGTACTTC.

CDR3 amino acids: CASSLAGGGGNTEAFF. CDR3 nucleotide sequence: TGTGCCAGCAGCCTGGCAGGGGGCGGTGGGAACACTGAAGCTTTCTTT. The V gene is TRBV11-2, the J gene TRBJ1-1; 8 bases agree with TRBD1. J was trimmed by 1 base and V by 5 bases; bases with no gene match: 9. This CDR3 is 16 amino acids long. Per the germline V gene, CDR1 is SGHAT and CDR2 is FQNNGV.

The V gene is TRBV2, the J gene TRBJ2-3, with a tentative D call TRBD2 (6 bases). Trimming pared 4 bases from V and 0 bases from J, leaving 11 bases between. Germline CDR1 and CDR2: SNHLY and FYNNEI. The CDR3 consists of 15 residues. The CDR3: CASSGEGTSTDTQYF. CDR3 nucleotides: TGTGCCAGCAGTGGAGAAGGGACTAGCACAGATACGCAGTATTTT. Combining the CDR3 with reference TRBV2 and TRBJ2-3 gives the whole variable domain EPEVTQTPSHQVTQMGQEVILRCVPISNHLYFYWYRQILGQKVEFLVSFYNNEISEKSEIFDDQFSVERPDGSNFTLKIRSTKLEDSAMYFCASSGEGTSTDTQYFGPGTRLTVL.

The chain carries TRBV19 and TRBJ2-1; 7 nucleotides match TRBD2. The CDR3 loop spans 19 amino acids. V lost 9 bases and J lost 2; bases outside the gene matches: 22. Per germline, CDR1 LNHDA and CDR2 SQIVND (reference sequence). The CDR3 DNA follows: TGTGCCAGGACCGACCTTGGCTACTGGCGGGAGAATCCCTACAATGAGCAGTTCTTC. Protein: CARTDLGYWRENPYNEQFF.

The V call is TRBV9, the J call TRBJ2-6, with no clear D. The CDR3 contains 18 residues. In germline, CDR1 is SGDLS, CDR2 YYNGEE. Trimming took off 0 bases at V and 0 bases at J, with 13 bases between the two ends. The CDR3 nucleotides are TGTGCCAGCAGCGTAGCTCCAGCCAGAAGCTCTGGGGCCAACGTCCTGACTTTC. This gives the protein CASSVAPARSSGANVLTF.

The rearrangement joins TRBV2 to TRBJ1-5, with D possibly being TRBD1 (6 bases). Germline-derived CDR1 and CDR2 are SNHLY and FYNNEI. There are 13 residues in the CDR3. V lost 11 bases to trimming and J lost 2 bases, with 13 bases between them. As DNA, the CDR3 is TGTGCCGGGGGAGGGGGGGGCAATCAGCCCCAGCATTTT. It yields the protein CAGGGGGNQPQHF.